Sequencing of this TCR beta chain was carried out in a study of T-cell memory formation after mild COVID-19. Study-level background: The study found TCR clusters largely donor specific. General observations from the study: The appearance of some responding clones in pre-infection memory suggested that cross-reactive memory joined.

V shed 3 bases and J shed 5 bases, with 19 bases lying between them. Germline V gene lookup returns CDR1 KGHDR and CDR2 SFDVKD. This CDR3 contains 17 residues. In the case of this clonotype: The antigen is unknown.

One entry per CDR3 protein results from TCRdb running MiXCR on the 5' RACE reads. The sample has about 320,000 distinct CDR3 sequences, roughly an eighth seen once. The sample was PBMCs or a T cell subset sorted from them (not recorded which). The chain uses TRBV24-1 and TRBJ2-4; perhaps TRBD2 as D (7 bases). The TCR sequence derives from a man younger than 35 who had mild COVID-19 (a few samples of this study predate the infection). Cell type and time point are not known. The CDR3 region is CATSDPQTGSGENIQYF. CDR3 DNA: TGTGCCACCAGTGATCCACAAACAGGGAGCGGGGAAAACATTCAGTACTTC.